These 20 T cell receptor beta chains were sequenced from one sample in a study of blood T cells in healthy people across ages. The use of a sample-barcoded 5' primer and a J-beta primer mix characterized a second PCR of about 7 to 12 cycles. TCRdb analysed the 5' RACE reads with MiXCR anew, one entry per CDR3 protein. The sample carries hundreds of thousands of distinct CDR3 sequences, about three fifths recorded once. The sequenced sample was blood. These receptors were obtained from a man aged 25 to 45 in good health.

This chain joins TRBV10-3 and TRBJ1-4; no firm D call. Trimming removed 3 bases at V and 6 bases at J, with 5 bases between. Germline CDR1 ENHRY, CDR2 SYGVKD. This CDR3 has 12 residues. DNA for the CDR3: TGTGCCATCAGTGAAGTCGATGAAAAACTGTTTTTT. This gives the protein CAISEVDEKLFF.

V gene TRBV28 combines with J gene TRBJ2-6; 10 bases are a match to TRBD2. The trim removed 3 bases at V and 0 bases at J, leaving 2 bases unmatched. The CDR3 length is 17 residues. Germline loops: CDR1 MDHEN, CDR2 SYDVKM. The CDR3 is CASSFTSGVSGANVLTF. DNA for the CDR3: TGTGCCAGCAGTTTCACTAGCGGGGTCTCTGGGGCCAACGTCCTGACTTTC.

The chain combines TRBV29-1 with TRBJ2-6; no clear D. Per the germline V gene, CDR1 is SQVTM and CDR2 is ANQGSEA. With 7 bases removed from V and 0 bases from J, the gap between germline ends came to 7 bases. The CDR3 contains 13 residues. The CDR3 protein is CSAKSSGANVLTF. As DNA, the CDR3 is TGCAGCGCGAAGAGCTCTGGGGCCAACGTCCTGACTTTC.

The rearrangement uses TRBV27 and TRBJ2-7; 11 bases are shared with TRBD1. The last part of the DNA fits TRBJ2-5 better; the J call may be wrong. This CDR3 contains 15 residues. Germline V gives CDR1 MNHEY, CDR2 SMNVEV (reference sequence). The CDR3 sequence is CASSLSGTGGETQYF. In nucleotides, the CDR3 is TGTGCCAGCAGTCTCTCCGGGACAGGGGGAGAGACCCAGTACTTC.

This chain joins TRBV12-3 or TRBV12-4 and TRBJ2-3; 12 bases fit TRBD2. The junction had 6 bases not matched to a gene; V was cut back by 6 bases and J by 2 bases. There are 16 residues in the CDR3. The CDR3 DNA reads as TGTGCCAGCAGCCTTCTAGCGGGGGGGCCCACAGATACGCAGTATTTT. This translates into CASSLLAGGPTDTQYF.

This clonotype was recorded once. The V gene is TRBV27, the J gene TRBJ2-1, with 10 bases fitting TRBD2. The CDR3 length is 15 residues. V shed 8 bases, J shed 6 bases, and the junction held 10 bases outside the gene matches. The germline CDR1 and CDR2 sequences are MNHEY and SMNVEV (reference sequence). As DNA, the CDR3 is TGTGCCAGCGGAGAACTAGCGGGACAGTTCAATGAGCAGTTCTTC. Amino acids: CASGELAGQFNEQFF.

The chain recombines TRBV20-1 with TRBJ2-1, with D perhaps TRBD1 (5 bases). This CDR3 spans 14 amino acids. Germline V gene sequence: CDR1 DFQATT, CDR2 SNEGSKA (reference sequence). The V and J ends lost 3 bases and 9 bases respectively, with 18 bases between them. The CDR3 loop reads CSARTAGSFGEQFF. The CDR3 region has the DNA TGCAGTGCTAGGACGGCAGGGTCATTTGGTGAGCAGTTCTTC.

On this clonotype itself: An end of the junction differs from the germline gene, which may be a read error. The chain uses TRBV7-7 and TRBJ2-3; D is ambiguous. Germline values: CDR1 SSHAT, CDR2 FNYEAQ (reference sequence). The CDR3 runs to 13 residues. The DNA of the CDR3 is TGTGCTAGCAGCTTAAATTTCCCAGATACGCAGTATTTT. Protein product: CASSLNFPDTQYF.

The chain is built from TRBV3-1 and TRBJ1-2; D remains ambiguous. Trimming left V 3 bases short and J 7 bases short, with 6 bases between. The CDR3 consists of 11 residues. Per germline, CDR1 LGHDT and CDR2 YNNKEL (reference sequence). As DNA, the CDR3 is TGTGCCAGCAGCCAGGGGAGTGGCTACACCTTC. This translates into CASSQGSGYTF.

The chain joins TRBV7-2 to TRBJ2-3; 8 bases match TRBD2. CDR1 and CDR2 (germline): SGHTA, FQGNSA. Trimming at V came to 5 bases and at J to 4 bases, leaving 14 bases not matched to a gene. This CDR3 has 17 amino acids. CDR3 amino acids: CASSHRVGLDLSDTQYF. CDR3 nucleotides: TGTGCCAGCAGCCATAGAGTGGGACTAGATCTTTCAGATACGCAGTATTTT.

This clonotype occurred once. The rearrangement joins TRBV2 to TRBJ2-1; 13 bases agree with TRBD2. Per the germline V gene, CDR1 is SNHLY and CDR2 is FYNNEI. After removal of 6 bases from V and 4 bases from J, the junction contained 6 bases not matched to a gene. The CDR3 totals 16 residues. The CDR3 protein is CASSPGLAGVYNEQFF. The CDR3 DNA reads as TGTGCCAGCAGCCCCGGACTAGCGGGGGTATACAATGAGCAGTTCTTC.

In nucleotides, the CDR3 is TGTGCCAGCAGTTACTCCCTAGCGGGAGGTTCCGCAGATACGCAGTATTTT. Its protein product is CASSYSLAGGSADTQYF. The rearrangement uses TRBV6-6 and TRBJ2-3; 11 nucleotides align to TRBD2. Unmatched junction bases numbered 6, after V lost 0 bases and J lost 4 bases. Looked up from germline, CDR1 is MNHNY and CDR2 is SVGAGI (reference sequence). This CDR3 has 17 amino acids.

The sample holds a few counts of this clonotype. The CDR3, as DNA: TGTGCCAGCAGACAGCACAGTGAGATTAAAGGAAACACCATATATTTT. Its protein is CASRQHSEIKGNTIYF. V is TRBV28 and J is TRBJ1-3; D call uncertain. V shed 6 bases and J shed 4 bases, with 19 bases lying between them. The CDR3 loop spans 16 amino acids. Germline CDR1 is MDHEN and CDR2 is SYDVKM.

The chain employs TRBV15 and TRBJ2-1, with D hard to call. The CDR3 covers 14 residues. Germline lookup yields CDR1 LNHNV and CDR2 YYDKDF (reference sequence). Trimming removed 0 bases at V and 0 bases at J, with 3 bases between. This CDR3 is CATSRESSYNEQFF. The CDR3 region has the DNA TGTGCCACCAGCAGAGAGAGCTCCTACAATGAGCAGTTCTTC.

V is TRBV20-1 and J is TRBJ2-5; TRBD2 matches at 9 bases. The end of the DNA fits TRBJ2-7 better, so the J call may be wrong. The CDR3 extends over 14 amino acids. Per the germline V gene, CDR1 is DFQATT and CDR2 is SNEGSKA (reference sequence). The CDR3 nucleotides read TGCAGTGCTAGTCAAACGCGGGGGGGCTCCGAGCAGTACTTC. Translated, it gives CSASQTRGGSEQYF.

This chain connects TRBV7-2 to TRBJ2-7; D gene unclear. Germline assignment: CDR1 SGHTA and CDR2 FQGNSA. This CDR3 spans 11 amino acids. The ends were cut back, 8 bases at V and 6 bases at J, with 11 bases in the middle. CDR3 protein: CASGQGFEQYF. The CDR3, as DNA: TGTGCCAGCGGGCAAGGATTCGAGCAGTACTTC.

The chain links TRBV11-2 to TRBJ2-2; the match to TRBD2 covers 12 bases. The germline V gene encodes CDR1 SGHAT and CDR2 FQNNGV. This CDR3 has 18 residues. Trimming at V came to 6 bases and at J to 4 bases, leaving 12 bases not matched to a gene. CDR3 in DNA: TGTGCCAGCAGGCCCCAACTAGCGGGAGGAGGGCTCACCGGGGAGCTGTTTTTT. It is translated as CASRPQLAGGGLTGELFF. The whole variable domain, filled in from reference TRBV11-2 and TRBJ2-2, reads EAGVAQSPRYKIIEKRQSVAFWCNPISGHATLYWYQQILGQGPKLLIQFQNNGVVDDSQLPKDRFSAERLKGVDSTLKIQPAKLEDSAVYLCASRPQLAGGGLTGELFFGEGSRLTVL.

This clonotype was seen a single time. The genes are TRBV5-4 and TRBJ2-1; TRBD1 might be the D (6 bases). The end of the DNA fits TRBJ2-7 better, so the J call may be wrong. Germline CDR1 and CDR2: SGHNT and YYREEE (reference sequence). There are 15 residues in the CDR3. The CDR3 DNA follows: TGTGCCAGCAGCGGGGGCCCCGGTAAGGGGTACGAGCAGTACTTC. Encoded protein: CASSGGPGKGYEQYF.

This clonotype has only a few counts. The chain combines TRBV20-1 with TRBJ1-6; no definite D call. The germline V gene has CDR1 DFQATT and CDR2 SNEGSKA (reference sequence). This CDR3 spans 12 amino acids. V was clipped by 0 bases and J by 10 bases, with 7 bases between them. This chain's CDR3 is CSAREPGSPLHF. The CDR3 DNA is TGCAGTGCTAGAGAACCGGGCTCACCCCTCCACTTT.

DNA for the CDR3: TGCAGCGAGGGGACAGCCATCAATGAGCAGTTCTTC. This encodes CSEGTAINEQFF. The rearrangement uses TRBV29-1 and TRBJ2-1; TRBD1 aligns across 7 bases. V lost 7 bases to trimming and J lost 6 bases; unmatched junction nucleotides: 6. This CDR3 spans 12 amino acids. The germline V gene encodes CDR1 SQVTM and CDR2 ANQGSEA.